These 24 T cell receptor beta chains came from one sample sequenced in a study of T cells in Graves' hyperthyroidism and ophthalmopathy. Amplification targeted TCR beta CDR3 regions from RNA transcripts. An initial round of RT-PCR targeting the TCR CDR3 relied on the HTBI primer set. TCRdb redid the calling of the multiplex PCR reads with MiXCR, one entry per CDR3 protein. The sample yields fewer than 900,000 distinct CDR3 sequences, 18% seen once. Source material: blood. The source of these receptors is a woman in her fifties or sixties with Graves' hyperthyroidism that later progressed to Graves' ophthalmopathy.

DNA of the CDR3: TGTGCCAGCAGCCCGGGCAGGGCGGAGTATGGCTACACCTTC. Its translation is CASSPGRAEYGYTF. This rearrangement joins TRBV7-2 to TRBJ1-2; maybe TRBD1 (5 bases). The V and J ends lost 5 bases and 5 bases respectively, with 15 bases between them. Looked up from germline, CDR1 is SGHTA and CDR2 is FQGNSA. The CDR3 consists of 14 residues.

The genes are TRBV19 and TRBJ1-5; 8 bases match TRBD1. With 3 bases clipped from V and 4 bases from J, the junction kept 8 bases outside the gene matches. Germline CDR1 and CDR2: LNHDA and SQIVND (reference sequence). CDR3 length: 16 residues. CDR3 in DNA: TGTGCCAGTAGTATCCGGCAGGGGGCATGGAATCAGCCCCAGCATTTT. It specifies CASSIRQGAWNQPQHF.

This clonotype was counted between two and nine times. The DNA of the CDR3 is TGTGCCAGCAGCCAAGGACAGTTTAGCTCCTACGAGCAGTACTTC. It yields the protein CASSQGQFSSYEQYF. The rearrangement links TRBV14 to TRBJ2-7, with D possibly matching TRBD1 (5 bases). CDR3 length equals 15 residues. Trimming left V 1 base short and J 0 bases short, with 10 bases between. CDR1 SGHDN and CDR2 FVKESK come from the germline V gene.

The V gene is TRBV6-1, the J gene TRBJ1-6; D is unresolved. The V end was cut by 1 base, the J end by 7 bases, with 11 bases between. The V gene's germline CDR1 is MNHNS and CDR2 SASEGT. This CDR3 is built from 15 residues. CDR3 nucleotide sequence: TGTGCCAGCAGTGAAGGAAACCCAATCAATTCACCCCTCCACTTT. Amino acids: CASSEGNPINSPLHF.

J is TRBJ2-7 and V is TRBV19; possibly TRBD1 or TRBD2 for D (5 bases each). The germline gives CDR1 LNHDA, CDR2 SQIVND (reference sequence). V dropped 4 bases and J dropped 6 bases, with 22 bases sitting between them. The CDR3 spans 16 residues. The CDR3 loop reads CASSTPGLVGSGEQYF. CDR3 DNA sequence: TGTGCCAGTAGTACCCCGGGGCTAGTGGGGTCCGGCGAGCAGTACTTC.

V gene TRBV7-9 combines with J gene TRBJ2-2, with D tentatively TRBD1 or TRBD2 (5 bases each). CDR1 and CDR2 (germline): SEHNR, FQNEAQ (reference sequence). Trimming took 5 bases from V and 4 from J, leaving 14 bases between them. The CDR3 contains 15 residues. The CDR3: CASSHGASSTGELFF. CDR3 DNA: TGTGCCAGCAGCCACGGGGCGTCGAGCACCGGGGAGCTGTTTTTT.

The chain couples TRBV6-1 to TRBJ1-1; a possible D gene is TRBD1 (5 bases). The V gene's germline CDR1 is MNHNS and CDR2 SASEGT. This CDR3 comprises 11 residues. The V gene lost 5 bases and the J gene lost 10 bases, with 11 bases spanning the gap. The CDR3 loop is CASSPTGGAFF. For the CDR3, the DNA is TGTGCCAGCAGTCCAACCGGGGGAGCTTTCTTT.

This clonotype appeared many times. The CDR3 bases are TGTGCCAGCAGTGGAACCCGACGCACAGATACGCAGTATTTT. The encoded protein is CASSGTRRTDTQYF. This chain uses TRBV6-1 with TRBJ2-3; no firm D call. V lost 4 bases and J lost 1, with 9 bases in between. The germline V gene has CDR1 MNHNS and CDR2 SASEGT. CDR3 length: 14 residues.

In its sample, this clonotype was seen many times. This sequence joins TRBV7-9 and TRBJ2-5, with TRBD1 matching 9 bases. CDR1 is SEHNR, CDR2 FQNEAQ, per germline (reference sequence). CDR3 length equals 15 residues. The trim removed 5 bases at V and 4 bases at J, leaving 8 bases unmatched. CDR3 loop: CASSPGQGGGETQYF. The CDR3 DNA follows: TGTGCCAGCAGCCCGGGACAGGGAGGAGGAGAGACCCAGTACTTC.

This clonotype was found many times. The chain couples TRBV6-1 to TRBJ1-2; TRBD1 is a possible D gene (6 bases). CDR1 is MNHNS, CDR2 SASEGT, per germline. This CDR3 is built from 12 residues. Trimming pared 2 bases from V and 6 bases from J, leaving 7 bases between. CDR3 sequence (DNA): TGTGCCAGCAGTGAACCAGGGGATGGCTACACCTTC. It yields the protein CASSEPGDGYTF.

This clonotype was seen a handful of times. V gene TRBV5-1 combines with J gene TRBJ2-3; D might be TRBD2 (6 bases). This CDR3 contains 15 residues. Germline V gives CDR1 SGHRS, CDR2 YFSETQ. Trimming took 8 bases from V and 0 from J, leaving 16 bases between them. The CDR3 sequence is CASTHRETSTDTQYF. The CDR3 coding sequence is TGCGCCAGTACCCACCGGGAGACTAGCACAGATACGCAGTATTTT.

This clonotype was observed at least ten times. The chain employs TRBV30 and TRBJ1-1, with D unresolved. Germline loops: CDR1 GTSNPN, CDR2 SVGIG (reference sequence). This CDR3 comprises 14 residues. Trimming removed 4 bases from V and 0 bases from J, with 12 bases in between. The CDR3 is CAWTLLRLNTEAFF. CDR3 sequence (DNA): TGTGCCTGGACCCTCTTGAGATTGAACACTGAAGCTTTCTTT.

This clonotype occurred a few times. The rearrangement links TRBV20-1 to TRBJ2-6; tentatively, D is TRBD1 (5 bases). The CDR3 length is 14 residues. Germline V CDR1 and CDR2: DFQATT, SNEGSKA (reference sequence). Trimming pared 4 bases from V and 2 bases from J, leaving 9 bases between. The CDR3 DNA reads TGCAGTGCTATTACAGGAACTGGGGCCAACGTCCTGACTTTC. Amino acids: CSAITGTGANVLTF.

The rearrangement uses TRBV12-3 or TRBV12-4 and TRBJ1-1, with D maybe TRBD1 (5 bases). This CDR3 comprises 16 residues. The V end lost 7 bases, the J end lost 1 base, and 19 bases lay between the germline ends. For the CDR3, the DNA is TGTGCCAGCACCCCTAAGGGGAAGGGCACGAACACTGAAGCTTTCTTT. Translated: CASTPKGKGTNTEAFF.

This clonotype was observed many times. The genes are TRBV11-2 and TRBJ2-7; tentative D call: TRBD1 (7 bases). Germline V gives CDR1 SGHAT, CDR2 FQNNGV. With 0 bases removed from V and 2 bases from J, the gap between germline ends came to 11 bases. This CDR3 has 15 amino acids. CDR3 bases: TGTGCCAGCAGCTTAGAGGCAGGGGGGACCTACGAGCAGTACTTC. Its protein is CASSLEAGGTYEQYF.

This rearrangement joins TRBV11-2 to TRBJ1-1; D gene unclear. CDR1 SGHAT and CDR2 FQNNGV come from the germline V gene. V dropped 0 bases and J dropped 11 bases, with 16 bases sitting between them. The CDR3 is made up of 14 amino acids. This CDR3 is CASSLERGKGRAFF. The CDR3 DNA sequence: TGTGCCAGCAGCTTAGAGCGGGGAAAAGGAAGGGCTTTCTTT.

The J gene is TRBJ1-2, the V gene TRBV5-1; TRBD1 matches at 12 bases. Germline V gene sequence: CDR1 SGHRS, CDR2 YFSETQ. The CDR3 consists of 15 residues. J gave up 7 bases and V 4 bases, and 8 bases lay outside the gene matches. Here the CDR3 reads CASSQAGQGASGYTF. The CDR3 nucleotides read TGCGCCAGCAGCCAGGCGGGACAGGGGGCGAGTGGCTACACCTTC.

The chain recombines TRBV5-6 with TRBJ1-2, with 7 bases fitting TRBD1. The germline V gene has CDR1 SGHDT and CDR2 YYEEEE. The CDR3 is 15 amino acids. J gave up 4 bases and V 0 bases, and 6 bases lay outside the gene matches. CDR3 DNA: TGTGCCAGCAGCTTGGAGGGGGCCTGGGGCTATGGCTACACCTTC. Its protein is CASSLEGAWGYGYTF.

This clonotype has ten or more counts. The rearrangement uses TRBV20-1 and TRBJ2-7; a possible D gene is TRBD2 (6 bases). The CDR3 extends over 13 amino acids. Germline V gene data show CDR1 as DFQATT and CDR2 as SNEGSKA (reference sequence). V shed 1 base and J shed 0 bases, with 7 bases lying between them. Here the CDR3 DNA reads TGCAGTGCTAGAGGGAGGGCCTCCTACGAGCAGTACTTC. This sequence encodes CSARGRASYEQYF.

For this clonotype: A much larger clone differs by one base, so this may be a read error. The rearrangement uses TRBV6-5 and TRBJ2-5; D remains ambiguous. Trimming removed 4 bases at V and 5 bases at J, with 17 bases between. From germline, CDR1 is MNHEY and CDR2 SVGAGI. The CDR3 totals 15 residues. This chain's CDR3 is CASSSAKTSWETQYF. The DNA for the CDR3 is TGTGCCAGCAGTTCTGCGAAGACATCCTGGGAGACCCAGTACTTC.

This clonotype was recorded a few times. The V call is TRBV7-9, the J call TRBJ1-5, with 9 positions matching TRBD1. The CDR3 is 16 amino acids. Trimming at V came to 2 bases and at J to 7 bases, leaving 9 bases not matched to a gene. Germline V CDR1 and CDR2: SEHNR, FQNEAQ (reference sequence). DNA of the CDR3: TGTGCCAGCAGCTTATCCGGGACAGGGAGGTGGCAGCCCCAGCATTTT. Protein sequence: CASSLSGTGRWQPQHF.

This clonotype was observed at least ten times. This chain connects TRBV20-1 to TRBJ1-6, with TRBD1 matching 7 bases. This CDR3 region has 13 residues. V lost 8 bases to trimming and J lost 6 bases; unmatched junction nucleotides: 7. Germline assignment: CDR1 DFQATT and CDR2 SNEGSKA (reference sequence). CDR3 DNA sequence: TGCAGTTCGGTCGGGACAGTTAATTCACCCCTCCACTTT. Amino acids: CSSVGTVNSPLHF.

This clonotype was detected ten times or more. The rearrangement joins TRBV12-3 or TRBV12-4 to TRBJ2-5; D may correspond to TRBD1 or TRBD2 (5 bases each). CDR3 size: 15 residues. V was trimmed by 5 bases and J by 5 bases, leaving 18 bases between them. CDR3 region: CASSPQAGAGETQYF. In DNA form, the CDR3 reads TGTGCCAGCAGTCCACAGGCCGGGGCTGGCGAGACCCAGTACTTC.

This clonotype was counted ten times or more. This rearrangement joins TRBV3-1 to TRBJ2-1; TRBD1 matches at 8 bases. Germline V gene lookup returns CDR1 LGHDT and CDR2 YNNKEL (reference sequence). After removal of 6 bases from V and 7 bases from J, the junction contained 5 bases not matched to a gene. This CDR3 has 13 residues. The CDR3 nucleotides are TGTGCCAGCAGTCGGACAGGGAGGAATGAGCAGTTCTTC. Translation: CASSRTGRNEQFF.